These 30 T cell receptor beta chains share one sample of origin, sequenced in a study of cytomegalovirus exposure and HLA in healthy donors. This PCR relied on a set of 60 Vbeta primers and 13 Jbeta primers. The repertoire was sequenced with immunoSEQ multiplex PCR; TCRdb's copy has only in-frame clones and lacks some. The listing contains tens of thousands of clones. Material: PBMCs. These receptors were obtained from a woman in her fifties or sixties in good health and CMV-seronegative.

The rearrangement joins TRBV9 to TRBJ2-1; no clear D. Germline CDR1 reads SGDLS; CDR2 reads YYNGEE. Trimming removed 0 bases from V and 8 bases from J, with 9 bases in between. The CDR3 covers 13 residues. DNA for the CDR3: TGTGCCAGCAGCGTAGCCATGGAGTATGAGCAGTTCTTC. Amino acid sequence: CASSVAMEYEQFF.

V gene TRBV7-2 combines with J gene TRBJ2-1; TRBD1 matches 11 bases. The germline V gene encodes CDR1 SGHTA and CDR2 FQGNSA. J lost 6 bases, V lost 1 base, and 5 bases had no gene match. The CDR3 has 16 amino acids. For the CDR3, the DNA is TGTGCCAGCAGCTTAGACTCCGGACAGGGGGCCAATGAGCAGTTCTTC. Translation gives CASSLDSGQGANEQFF.

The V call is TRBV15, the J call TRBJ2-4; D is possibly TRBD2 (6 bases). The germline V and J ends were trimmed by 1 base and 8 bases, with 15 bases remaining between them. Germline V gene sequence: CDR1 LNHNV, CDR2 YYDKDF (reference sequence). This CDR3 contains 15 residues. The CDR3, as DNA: TGTGCCACCAGCAGAGCTGGCGGCAGGGAGGACATTCAGTACTTC. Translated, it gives CATSRAGGREDIQYF.

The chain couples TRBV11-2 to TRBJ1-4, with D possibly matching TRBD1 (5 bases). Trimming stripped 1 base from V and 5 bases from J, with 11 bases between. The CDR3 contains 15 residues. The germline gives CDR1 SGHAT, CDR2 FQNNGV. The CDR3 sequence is CASSLGSGSNEKLFF. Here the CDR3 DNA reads TGTGCCAGCAGCTTAGGTTCAGGGTCGAATGAAAAACTGTTTTTT.

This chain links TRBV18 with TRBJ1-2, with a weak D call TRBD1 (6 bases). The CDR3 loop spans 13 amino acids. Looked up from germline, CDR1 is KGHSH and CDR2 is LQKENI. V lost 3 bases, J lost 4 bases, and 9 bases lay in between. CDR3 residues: CASSPDRSYGYTF. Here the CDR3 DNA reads TGTGCCAGCTCACCTGACAGGTCCTATGGCTACACCTTC.

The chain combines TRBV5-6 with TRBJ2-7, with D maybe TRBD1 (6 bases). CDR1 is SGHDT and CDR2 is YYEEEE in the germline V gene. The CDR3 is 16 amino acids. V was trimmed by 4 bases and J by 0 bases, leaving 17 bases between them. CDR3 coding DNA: TGTGCCAGCAGCCCCCACAGGGACCCGAGCTCCTACGAGCAGTACTTC. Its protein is CASSPHRDPSSYEQYF. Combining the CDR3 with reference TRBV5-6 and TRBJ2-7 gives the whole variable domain DAGVTQSPTHLIKTRGQQVTLRCSPKSGHDTVSWYQQALGQGPQFIFQYYEEEERQRGNFPDRFSGHQFPNYSSELNVNALLLGDSALYLCASSPHRDPSSYEQYFGPGTRLTVT.

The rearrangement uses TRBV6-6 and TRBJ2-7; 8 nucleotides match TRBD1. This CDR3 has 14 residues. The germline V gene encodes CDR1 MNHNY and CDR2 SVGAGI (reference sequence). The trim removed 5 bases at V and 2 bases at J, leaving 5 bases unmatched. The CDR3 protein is CASSDRQGPYEQYF. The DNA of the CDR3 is TGTGCCAGCAGTGACAGACAGGGGCCCTACGAGCAGTACTTC.

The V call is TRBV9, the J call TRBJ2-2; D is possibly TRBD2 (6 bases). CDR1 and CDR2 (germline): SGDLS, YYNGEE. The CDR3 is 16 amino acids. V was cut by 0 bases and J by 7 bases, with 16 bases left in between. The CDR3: CASSVVLGGTVGELFF. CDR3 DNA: TGTGCCAGCAGCGTAGTTCTTGGCGGGACGGTCGGGGAGCTGTTTTTT.

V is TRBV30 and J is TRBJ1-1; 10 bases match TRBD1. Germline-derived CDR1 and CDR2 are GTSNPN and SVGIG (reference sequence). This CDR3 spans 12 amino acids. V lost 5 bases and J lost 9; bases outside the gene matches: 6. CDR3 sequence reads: CAWCRTGGKAFF. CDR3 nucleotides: TGTGCCTGGTGCAGGACAGGGGGGAAAGCTTTCTTT.

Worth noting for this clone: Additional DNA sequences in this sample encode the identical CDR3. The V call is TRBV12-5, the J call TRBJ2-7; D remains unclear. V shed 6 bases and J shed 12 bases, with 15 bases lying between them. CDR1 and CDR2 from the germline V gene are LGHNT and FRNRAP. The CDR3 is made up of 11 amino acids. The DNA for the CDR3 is TGTGCTAGTGGCCAAGCACCGGTCTGGTACTTC. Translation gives CASGQAPVWYF.

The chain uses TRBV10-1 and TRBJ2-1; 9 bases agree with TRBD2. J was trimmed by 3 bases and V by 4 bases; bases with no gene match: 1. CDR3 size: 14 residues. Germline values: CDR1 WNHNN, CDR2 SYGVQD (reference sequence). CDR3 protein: CASSGAGGYNEQFF. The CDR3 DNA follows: TGCGCCAGCAGTGGAGCGGGAGGCTACAATGAGCAGTTCTTC.

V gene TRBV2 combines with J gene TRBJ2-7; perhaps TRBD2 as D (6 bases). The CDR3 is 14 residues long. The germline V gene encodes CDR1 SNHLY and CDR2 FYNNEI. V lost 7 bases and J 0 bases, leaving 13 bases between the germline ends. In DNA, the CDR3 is TGTGCCAGCACCGGAGACGGGAGCTCCTACGAGCAGTACTTC. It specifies CASTGDGSSYEQYF.

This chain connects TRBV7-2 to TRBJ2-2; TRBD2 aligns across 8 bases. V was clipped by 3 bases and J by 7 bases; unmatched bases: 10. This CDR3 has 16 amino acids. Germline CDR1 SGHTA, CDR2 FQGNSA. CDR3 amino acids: CASSFAGTRIHGELFF. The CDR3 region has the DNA TGTGCCAGCAGCTTCGCCGGGACTAGGATCCACGGGGAGCTGTTTTTT.

This CDR3 is CASSDRDRVDEQYF. The CDR3 region has the DNA TGTGCCAGCAGCGACCGGGACAGGGTCGACGAGCAGTACTTC. The V and J genes are TRBV4-2 and TRBJ2-7; 9 bases match TRBD1. Germline-derived CDR1 and CDR2 are LGHNA and YNFKEQ. This CDR3 is built from 14 residues. V lost 5 bases, J lost 5 bases, and 7 bases stayed unmatched.

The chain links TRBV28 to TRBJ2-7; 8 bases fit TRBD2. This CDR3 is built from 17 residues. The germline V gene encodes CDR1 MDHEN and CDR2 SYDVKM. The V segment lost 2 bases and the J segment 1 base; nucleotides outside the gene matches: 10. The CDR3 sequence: CASSLGSPAGVSYEQYF. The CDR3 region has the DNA TGTGCCAGCAGTTTAGGGTCTCCAGCGGGAGTATCCTACGAGCAGTACTTC. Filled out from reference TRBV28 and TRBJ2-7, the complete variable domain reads DVKVTQSSRYLVKRTGEKVFLECVQDMDHENMFWYRQDPGLGLRLIYFSYDVKMKEKGDIPEGYSVSREKKERFSLILESASTNQTSMYLCASSLGSPAGVSYEQYFGPGTRLTVT.

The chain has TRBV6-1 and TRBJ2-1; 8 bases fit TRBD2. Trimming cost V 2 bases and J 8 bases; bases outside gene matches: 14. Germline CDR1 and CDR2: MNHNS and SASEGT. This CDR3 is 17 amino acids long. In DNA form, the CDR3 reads TGTGCCAGCAGTGAACGTACGTCGGGAGGGCATAGGGATGAGCAGTTCTTC. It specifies CASSERTSGGHRDEQFF.

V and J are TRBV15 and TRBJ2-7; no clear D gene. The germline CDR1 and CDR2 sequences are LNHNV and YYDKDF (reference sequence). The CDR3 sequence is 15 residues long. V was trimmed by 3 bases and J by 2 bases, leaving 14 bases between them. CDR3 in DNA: TGTGCCACCAGCAGTCCCCCTCCAAGCGCCTACGAGCAGTACTTC. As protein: CATSSPPPSAYEQYF. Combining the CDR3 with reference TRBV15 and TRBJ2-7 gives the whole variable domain DAMVIQNPRYQVTQFGKPVTLSCSQTLNHNVMYWYQQKSSQAPKLLFHYYDKDFNNEADTPDNFQSRRPNTSFCFLDIRSPGLGDTAMYLCATSSPPPSAYEQYFGPGTRLTVT.

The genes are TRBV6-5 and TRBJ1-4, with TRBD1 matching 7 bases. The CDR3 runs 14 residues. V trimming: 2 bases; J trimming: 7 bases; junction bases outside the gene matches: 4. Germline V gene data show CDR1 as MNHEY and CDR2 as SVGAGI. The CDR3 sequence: CASSYGTAFEKLFF. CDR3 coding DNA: TGTGCCAGCAGTTACGGGACAGCCTTTGAAAAACTGTTTTTT.

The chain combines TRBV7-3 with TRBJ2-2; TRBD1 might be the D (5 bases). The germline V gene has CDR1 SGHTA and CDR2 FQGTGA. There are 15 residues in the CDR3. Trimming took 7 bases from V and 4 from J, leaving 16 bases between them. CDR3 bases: TGTGCCAGCACCCTCCGCCAGGGCGGCACCGGGGAGCTGTTTTTT. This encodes CASTLRQGGTGELFF.

The chain's CDR3 is CASSYPFSGQDPYNEQFF. CDR3 nucleotide sequence: TGTGCCAGCAGTTACCCCTTCTCGGGACAGGACCCCTACAATGAGCAGTTCTTC. The V gene is TRBV6-7, the J gene TRBJ2-1; 8 positions agree with TRBD1. TRBV6-7 is placed among ORFs of uncertain function. The CDR3 loop spans 18 amino acids. J was trimmed by 2 bases and V by 2 bases; bases with no gene match: 11.

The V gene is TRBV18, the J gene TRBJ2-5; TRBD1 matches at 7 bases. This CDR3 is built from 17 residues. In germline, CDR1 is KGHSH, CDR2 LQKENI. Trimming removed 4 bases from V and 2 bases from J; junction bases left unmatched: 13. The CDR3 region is CASSLYSQGTKQETQYF. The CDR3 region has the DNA TGTGCCAGCTCACTATATTCACAGGGGACGAAACAAGAGACCCAGTACTTC. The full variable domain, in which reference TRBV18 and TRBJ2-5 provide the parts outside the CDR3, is NAGVMQNPRHLVRRRGQEARLRCSPMKGHSHVYWYRQLPEEGLKFMVYLQKENIIDESGMPKERFSAEFPKEGPSILRIQQVVRGDSAAYFCASSLYSQGTKQETQYFGPGTRLLVL.

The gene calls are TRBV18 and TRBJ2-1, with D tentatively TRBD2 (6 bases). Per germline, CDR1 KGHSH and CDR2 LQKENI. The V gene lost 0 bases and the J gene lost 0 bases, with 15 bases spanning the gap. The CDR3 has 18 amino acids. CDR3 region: CASSPPSGLPGSYNEQFF. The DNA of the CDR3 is TGTGCCAGCTCACCACCGAGCGGACTACCGGGCTCCTACAATGAGCAGTTCTTC.

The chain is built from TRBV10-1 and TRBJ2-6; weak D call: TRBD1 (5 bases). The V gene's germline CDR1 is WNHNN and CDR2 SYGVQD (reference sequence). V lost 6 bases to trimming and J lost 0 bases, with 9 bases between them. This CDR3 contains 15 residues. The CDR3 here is CASSPDSSGANVLTF. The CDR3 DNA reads TGCGCCAGCAGCCCCGACAGCTCTGGGGCCAACGTCCTGACTTTC.

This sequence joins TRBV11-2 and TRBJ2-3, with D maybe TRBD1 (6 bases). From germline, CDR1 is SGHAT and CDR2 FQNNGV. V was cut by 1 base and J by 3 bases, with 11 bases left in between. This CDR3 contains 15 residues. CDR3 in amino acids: CASSLAQQGTDTQYF. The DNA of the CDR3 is TGTGCCAGCAGCTTAGCCCAACAGGGAACAGATACGCAGTATTTT.

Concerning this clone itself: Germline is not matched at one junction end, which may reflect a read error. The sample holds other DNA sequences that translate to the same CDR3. The CDR3 reads CASSYSSKGGSYEQYF. The CDR3 region has the DNA TGTGCCAGCAGTTACTCGAGTAAAGGGGGATCCTATGAGCAGTACTTC. This chain joins TRBV6-5 and TRBJ2-7; a possible D gene is TRBD1 (6 bases). The length of the CDR3 is 16 residues. CDR1 and CDR2 from the germline V gene are MNHEY and SVGAGI.

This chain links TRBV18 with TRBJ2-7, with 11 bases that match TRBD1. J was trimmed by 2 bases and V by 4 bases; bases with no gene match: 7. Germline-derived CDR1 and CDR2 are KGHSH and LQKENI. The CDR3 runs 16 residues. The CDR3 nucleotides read TGTGCCAGCTCACTCTCCGGGACAGGGGGAACCTACGAGCAGTACTTC. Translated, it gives CASSLSGTGGTYEQYF.

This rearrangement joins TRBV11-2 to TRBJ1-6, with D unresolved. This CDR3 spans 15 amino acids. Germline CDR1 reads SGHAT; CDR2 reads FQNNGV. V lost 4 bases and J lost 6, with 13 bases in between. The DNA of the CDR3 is TGTGCCAGCAGCTCCTCTCTAGGTTTTAATTCACCCCTCCACTTT. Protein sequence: CASSSSLGFNSPLHF.

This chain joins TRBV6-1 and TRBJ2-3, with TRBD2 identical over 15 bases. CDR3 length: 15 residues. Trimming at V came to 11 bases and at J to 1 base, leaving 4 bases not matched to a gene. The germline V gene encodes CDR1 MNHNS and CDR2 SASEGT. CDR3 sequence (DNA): TGTGCCTTCGGACTAGCGGGAGGGGGCACAGATACGCAGTATTTT. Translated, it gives CAFGLAGGGTDTQYF.

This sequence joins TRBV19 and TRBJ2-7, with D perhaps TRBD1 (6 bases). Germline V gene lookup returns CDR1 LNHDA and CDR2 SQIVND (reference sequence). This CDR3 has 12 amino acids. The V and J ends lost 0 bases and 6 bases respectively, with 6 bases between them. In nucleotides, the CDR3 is TGTGCCAGTAGTATAGACAGGGGCGAGCAGTACTTC. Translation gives CASSIDRGEQYF.

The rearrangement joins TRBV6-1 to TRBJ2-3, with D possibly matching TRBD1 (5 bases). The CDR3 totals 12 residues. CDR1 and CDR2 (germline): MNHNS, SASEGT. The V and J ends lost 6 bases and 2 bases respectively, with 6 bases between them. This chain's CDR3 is CASRQDTDTQYF. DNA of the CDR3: TGTGCCAGCAGACAGGACACAGATACGCAGTATTTT.